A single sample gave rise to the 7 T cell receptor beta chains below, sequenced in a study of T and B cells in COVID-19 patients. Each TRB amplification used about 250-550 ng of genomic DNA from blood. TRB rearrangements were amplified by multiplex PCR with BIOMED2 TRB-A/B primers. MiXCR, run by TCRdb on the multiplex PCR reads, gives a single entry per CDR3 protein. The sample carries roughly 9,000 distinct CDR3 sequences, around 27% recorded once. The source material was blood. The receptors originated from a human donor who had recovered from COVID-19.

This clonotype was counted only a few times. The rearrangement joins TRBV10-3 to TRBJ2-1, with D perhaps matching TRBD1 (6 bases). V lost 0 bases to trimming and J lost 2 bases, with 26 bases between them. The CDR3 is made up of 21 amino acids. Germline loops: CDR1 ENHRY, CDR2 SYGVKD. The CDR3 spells CAISESRSRQAEKVTYNEQFF. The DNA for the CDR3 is TGTGCCATCAGTGAGTCGCGCTCGAGACAGGCTGAAAAAGTTACCTACAATGAGCAGTTCTTC.

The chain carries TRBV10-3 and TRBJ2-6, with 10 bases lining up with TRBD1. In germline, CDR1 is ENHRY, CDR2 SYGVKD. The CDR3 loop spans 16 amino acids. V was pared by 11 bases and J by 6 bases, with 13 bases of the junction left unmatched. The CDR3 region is CAVPGQGPPVANVLTF. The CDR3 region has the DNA TGTGCCGTCCCGGGACAGGGGCCTCCGGTGGCCAACGTCCTGACTTTC.

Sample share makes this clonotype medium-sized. The CDR3 sequence is CASSLPLAEETQYF. The DNA for the CDR3 is TGTGCCAGCAGCTTACCTCTGGCAGAGGAGACCCAGTACTTC. The genes are TRBV5-6 and TRBJ2-5, with D unclear. V lost 2 bases and J lost 5, with 13 bases in between. The CDR3 is 14 residues long. Germline CDR1 and CDR2: SGHDT and YYEEEE. The full variable domain, with the rest looked up from reference TRBV5-6 and TRBJ2-5, is DAGVTQSPTHLIKTRGQQVTLRCSPKSGHDTVSWYQQALGQGPQFIFQYYEEEERQRGNFPDRFSGHQFPNYSSELNVNALLLGDSALYLCASSLPLAEETQYFGPGTRLLVL.

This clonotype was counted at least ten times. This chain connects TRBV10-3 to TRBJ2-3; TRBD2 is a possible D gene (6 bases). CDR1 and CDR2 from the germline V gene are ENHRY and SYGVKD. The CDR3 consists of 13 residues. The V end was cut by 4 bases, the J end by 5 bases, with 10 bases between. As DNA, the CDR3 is TGTGCCATCAGTGGCGGGATAGTAGATACGCAGTATTTT. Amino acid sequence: CAISGGIVDTQYF.

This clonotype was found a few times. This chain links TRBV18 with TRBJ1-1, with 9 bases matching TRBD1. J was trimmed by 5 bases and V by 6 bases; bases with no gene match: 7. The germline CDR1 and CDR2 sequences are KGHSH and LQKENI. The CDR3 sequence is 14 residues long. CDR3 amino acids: CASSQTTGGTEAFF. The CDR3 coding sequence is TGTGCCAGCTCCCAGACGACAGGGGGTACTGAAGCTTTCTTT.

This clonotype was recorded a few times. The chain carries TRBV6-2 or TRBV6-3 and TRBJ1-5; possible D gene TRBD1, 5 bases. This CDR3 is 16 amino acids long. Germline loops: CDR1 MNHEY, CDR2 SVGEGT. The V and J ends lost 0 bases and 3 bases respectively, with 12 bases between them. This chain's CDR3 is CASSYSQGVLNQPQHF. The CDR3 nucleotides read TGTGCCAGCAGTTACTCGCAAGGGGTCCTCAATCAGCCCCAGCATTTT.

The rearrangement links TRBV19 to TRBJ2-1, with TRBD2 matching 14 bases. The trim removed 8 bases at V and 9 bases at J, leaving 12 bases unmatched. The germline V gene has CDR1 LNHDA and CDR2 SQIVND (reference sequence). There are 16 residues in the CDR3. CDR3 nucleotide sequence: TGTGCCAGTCAGGGGACTAGCGGGGGATCGTCTGGTGAGCAGTTCTTC. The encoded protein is CASQGTSGGSSGEQFF.